These 17 T cell receptor beta chains came from one sample sequenced in a study of Ad26.COV2.S vaccination and SARS-CoV-2 variants. Sequencing was performed with immunoSEQ multiplex PCR; in TCRdb, only in-frame clones are kept and a portion is missing. This sample has about 680,000 clones, with about 89% found just once. Indicated treatment: approximately 18 received Ad26.COV2.S at low or high dose, single or two shots; several received placebo; per-sample allocation not given. Sampling was done on day 63 after the first vaccine or placebo injection. Sequencing used peripheral blood, obtained in a trial of Ad26.COV2.S vaccine versus placebo. Source of these receptors: a person aged 18-60 years who received the Ad26.COV2.S COVID-19 vaccine or a placebo.

The V gene is TRBV5-1, the J gene TRBJ2-7; 7 positions agree with TRBD2. The V and J ends lost 0 bases and 1 base, in that order; junction bases with no gene match: 10. This CDR3 contains 17 residues. CDR1 and CDR2 (germline): SGHRS, YFSETQ. DNA for the CDR3: TGCGCCAGCAGCTTGGGTCCTAGCGGCGAGATGTCCTACGAGCAGTACTTC. Translated, it gives CASSLGPSGEMSYEQYF.

The J gene is TRBJ1-5, the V gene TRBV27, with a possible D match to TRBD1 (5 bases). Trimming took off 6 bases at V and 4 bases at J, with 13 bases between the two ends. The CDR3 consists of 14 residues. The V gene's germline CDR1 is MNHEY and CDR2 SMNVEV (reference sequence). CDR3 sequence reads: CASSWGGENQPQHF. The CDR3, as DNA: TGTGCCAGCAGCTGGGGAGGGGAAAATCAGCCCCAGCATTTT.

This chain joins TRBV7-9 and TRBJ1-3; D possibly corresponds to TRBD1 (5 bases). V was shortened by 0 bases and J by 2 bases, with 8 bases between the two germline ends. Germline CDR1 is SEHNR and CDR2 is FQNEAQ (reference sequence). The CDR3 has 15 amino acids. The CDR3 region has the DNA TGTGCCAGCAGCTTAGCTTTGACAGCTGGAAACACCATATATTTT. It codes for CASSLALTAGNTIYF.

The chain has TRBV7-9 and TRBJ2-1; 9 nucleotides agree with TRBD1. CDR3 size: 15 residues. Germline V gene lookup returns CDR1 SEHNR and CDR2 FQNEAQ (reference sequence). With 4 bases clipped from V and 6 bases from J, the junction kept 7 bases outside the gene matches. This CDR3 reads CASSSGQGQANEQFF. As DNA, the CDR3 is TGTGCCAGCAGCTCCGGACAGGGGCAGGCCAATGAGCAGTTCTTC.

The V gene is TRBV7-8, the J gene TRBJ1-4; 10 nucleotides align to TRBD1. This CDR3 has 15 residues. Looked up from germline, CDR1 is SGHVS and CDR2 is FQNEAQ. Trimming removed 1 base from V and 12 bases from J; junction bases left unmatched: 8. The CDR3 reads CASSLVDRGSSELFF. CDR3 bases: TGTGCCAGCAGCTTAGTGGACAGGGGGTCCTCGGAACTGTTTTTT.

CDR3 DNA sequence: TGCGCCAGCAGTCAATCAGCGCTCGGACTAGCGGAGAACACCGGGGAGCTGTTTTTT. Translation: CASSQSALGLAENTGELFF. The chain carries TRBV23-1 and TRBJ2-2; 10 bases are shared with TRBD2. TRBV23-1 is filed as an ORF, its function uncertain. After removal of 0 bases from V and 1 base from J, the junction contained 8 bases not matched to a gene. This CDR3 region has 19 residues.

This chain links TRBV27 with TRBJ1-6; tentatively, D is TRBD1 (6 bases). Trimming pared 7 bases from V and 2 bases from J, leaving 18 bases between. Germline-derived CDR1 and CDR2 are MNHEY and SMNVEV (reference sequence). The CDR3 is 17 residues long. CDR3 coding DNA: TGTGCCAGCACCACAACGTCGGGACAAGCCTATAATTCACCCCTCCACTTT. This sequence encodes CASTTTSGQAYNSPLHF.

The rearrangement joins TRBV11-3 to TRBJ2-2, with 7 bases matching TRBD2. After removal of 5 bases from V and 0 bases from J, the junction contained 9 bases not matched to a gene. Germline loops: CDR1 SGHNT, CDR2 YENEEA. This CDR3 region has 17 residues. CDR3 sequence reads: CASSRHPTSANTGELFF. The CDR3 bases are TGTGCCAGCAGCCGTCACCCCACTAGCGCGAACACCGGGGAGCTGTTTTTT.

This rearrangement joins TRBV7-9 to TRBJ1-4, with D unclear. Trimming cost V 0 bases and J 1 base, with 6 bases left between them. From germline, CDR1 is SEHNR and CDR2 FQNEAQ (reference sequence). CDR3 length: 15 amino acids. CDR3 loop: CASSLAWGTNEKLFF. CDR3 nucleotide sequence: TGTGCCAGCAGCTTAGCGTGGGGAACTAATGAAAAACTGTTTTTT.

CDR3 coding DNA: TGTGCCAGCAGCTTTCGGGGCCTAGCCCTTAATGAGCAGTTCTTC. Translation gives CASSFRGLALNEQFF. The chain links TRBV9 to TRBJ2-1, with D perhaps given as TRBD1 or TRBD2 (5 bases each). Looked up from germline, CDR1 is SGDLS and CDR2 is YYNGEE. CDR3 length: 15 amino acids. V lost 4 bases, J lost 7 bases, and 18 bases lay in between. Full variable domain (remainder filled in from reference TRBV9 and TRBJ2-1): DSGVTQTPKHLITATGQRVTLRCSPRSGDLSVYWYQQSLDQGLQFLIQYYNGEERAKGNILERFSAQQFPDLHSELNLSSLELGDSALYFCASSFRGLALNEQFFGPGTRLTVL.

V gene TRBV3-1 (or the pseudogene TRBV3-2) combines with J gene TRBJ2-7; tentative D call: TRBD1 (5 bases). The CDR3 extends over 16 amino acids. V was clipped by 2 bases and J by 0 bases, with 14 bases between them. Germline V gives CDR1 LGHDT, CDR2 YNNKEL (reference sequence). This chain's CDR3 is CASSQRLTASSYEQYF. In DNA form, the CDR3 reads TGTGCCAGCAGCCAACGGTTGACAGCAAGCTCCTACGAGCAGTACTTC.

The CDR3 DNA sequence: TGTGCCAGCAGCTTTCCAGAAAGGGAGACCCAGTACTTC. Translation: CASSFPERETQYF. This chain links TRBV7-6 with TRBJ2-5; D is undetermined. The CDR3 has 13 residues. Germline V CDR1 and CDR2: SGHVS, FNYEAQ. V lost 3 bases to trimming and J lost 5 bases, with 10 bases between them.

The rearrangement links TRBV7-5 to TRBJ1-1; the D call TRBD1 from the table was never checked on the DNA. TRBV7-5 is flagged as a pseudogene. This CDR3 has 15 amino acids. The CDR3 bases are TGTGCCAGAAGCCCTGGGGACAGGGGAGGCACTGAAGCTTTCTTT. Amino acid sequence: CARSPGDRGGTEAFF.

This chain uses TRBV29-1 with TRBJ1-1; D is perhaps TRBD1 (5 bases). The germline V and J ends were trimmed by 4 bases and 1 base, with 13 bases remaining between them. CDR3 length: 14 amino acids. Germline V gene sequence: CDR1 SQVTM, CDR2 ANQGSEA. The CDR3 loop is CSVVGDGKNTEAFF. The CDR3 region has the DNA TGCAGCGTTGTCGGGGACGGCAAGAACACTGAAGCTTTCTTT.

This clone appeared a few times. This chain uses TRBV9 with TRBJ1-3, with 7 bases identical to TRBD1. V was pared by 0 bases and J by 6 bases, with 9 bases of the junction left unmatched. The length of the CDR3 is 16 residues. The V gene's germline CDR1 is SGDLS and CDR2 YYNGEE. The CDR3, as DNA: TGTGCCAGCAGCGTAGCCTCATCCGGGACAGCAAACACCATATATTTT. This encodes CASSVASSGTANTIYF.

This clone was counted only a few times. The chain carries TRBV27 and TRBJ1-2; 9 positions match TRBD1. J was trimmed by 8 bases and V by 3 bases; bases with no gene match: 10. Germline CDR1 and CDR2: MNHEY and SMNVEV (reference sequence). The CDR3 totals 15 residues. This CDR3 is CASSFAWTGEGGYTF. CDR3 sequence (DNA): TGTGCCAGCAGTTTCGCCTGGACAGGGGAAGGGGGCTACACCTTC.

This clone was recorded only once. The chain couples TRBV2 to TRBJ2-5; 7 bases line up with TRBD1. CDR3 size: 14 residues. With V trimmed by 4 bases and J by 5 bases, 7 bases remained unmatched. CDR1 and CDR2 (germline): SNHLY, FYNNEI. The CDR3 sequence is CASSVQGIGETQYF. The CDR3 coding sequence is TGTGCCAGCAGTGTACAGGGGATTGGCGAGACCCAGTACTTC.